The sample holds many counts of the clone carrying this T cell receptor beta chain. This sample is part of a study of regulatory T cells in long-lasting Graves disease. V was trimmed by 2 bases and J by 0 bases, leaving 10 bases between them. The CDR3 contains 15 residues. The germline V gene has CDR1 MNHEY and CDR2 SVGAGI. The sample's time point: newly diagnosed GD, antithyroid drugs for less than 3 months. TCR sequences were obtained from RNA taken from PBMCs. It was an endocrinology department in Xi'an, China, that provided the patients. Arm-PCR of CDR3 regions and iRepertoire HTBI primers were the basis on which TCR beta libraries were built. In the study's own analysis: Samples collectively showed around 56 TRBV and 11 to 15 TRBJ segments. Using its own MiXCR run on the multiplex PCR reads, TCRdb lists one record per CDR3 protein. TCRdb assigned the V and J calls; the authors' analysis was not used. The data contain roughly 360,000 distinct CDR3 sequences, about 12% of them singletons.

The sample also formed part of further work on T cells in Graves' hyperthyroidism and ophthalmopathy. That study reports: When ophthalmopathy did not progress within 18 months, Graves' hyperthyroidism was considered stable.

The TCR sequence derives from a woman aged 18-35 years with Graves disease. V usage is TRBV6-5 and J usage is TRBJ1-1, with a tentative D call TRBD1 (5 bases). This specimen was peripheral blood mononuclear cells (PBMCs), taken at new diagnosis, from a patient treated with antithyroid drugs. Here the CDR3 DNA reads TGTGCCAGCAGTTACCCCGGACACCTGAACACTGAAGCTTTCTTT. This sequence encodes CASSYPGHLNTEAFF.